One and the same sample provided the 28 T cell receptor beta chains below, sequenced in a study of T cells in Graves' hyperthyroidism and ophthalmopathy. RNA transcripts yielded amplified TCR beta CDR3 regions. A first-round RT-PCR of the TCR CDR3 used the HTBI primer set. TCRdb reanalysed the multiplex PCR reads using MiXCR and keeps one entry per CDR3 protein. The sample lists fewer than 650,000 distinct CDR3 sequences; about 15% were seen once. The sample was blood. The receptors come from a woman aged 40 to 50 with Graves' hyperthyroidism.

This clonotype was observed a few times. The DNA for the CDR3 is TGTGCCAGCAGCTTACGAAACGAGAATGAGCAGTTCTTC. Residues: CASSLRNENEQFF. This chain uses TRBV5-4 with TRBJ2-1; no reliable D call. V gave up 2 bases and J gave up 7 bases, with 10 bases separating them. This CDR3 contains 13 residues. Germline CDR1 is SGHNT and CDR2 is YYREEE (reference sequence).

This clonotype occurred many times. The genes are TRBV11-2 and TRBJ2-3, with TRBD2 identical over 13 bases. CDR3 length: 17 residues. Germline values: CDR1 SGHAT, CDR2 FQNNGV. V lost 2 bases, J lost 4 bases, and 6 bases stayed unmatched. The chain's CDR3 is CASSLSRTSGRADTQYF. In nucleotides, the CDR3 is TGTGCCAGCAGCTTATCCAGGACTAGCGGGAGAGCAGATACGCAGTATTTT.

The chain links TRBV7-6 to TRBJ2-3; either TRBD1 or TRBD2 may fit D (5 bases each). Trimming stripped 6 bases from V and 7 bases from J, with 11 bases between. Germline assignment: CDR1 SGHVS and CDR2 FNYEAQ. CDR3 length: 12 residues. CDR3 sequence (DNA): TGTGCCAGCAGTCTCGGGACCAATACGCAGTATTTT. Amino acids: CASSLGTNTQYF.

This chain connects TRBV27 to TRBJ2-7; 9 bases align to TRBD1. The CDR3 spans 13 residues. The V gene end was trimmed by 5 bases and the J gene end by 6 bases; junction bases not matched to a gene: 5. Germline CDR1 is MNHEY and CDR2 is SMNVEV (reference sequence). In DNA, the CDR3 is TGTGCCAGCAGTGTGGGACAGGGTGGCGAGCAGTACTTC. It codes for CASSVGQGGEQYF.

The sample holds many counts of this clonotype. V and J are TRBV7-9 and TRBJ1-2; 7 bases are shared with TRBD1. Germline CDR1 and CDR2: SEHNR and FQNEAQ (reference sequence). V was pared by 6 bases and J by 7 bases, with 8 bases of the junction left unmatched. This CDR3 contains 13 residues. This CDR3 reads CASSMQGVLGYTF. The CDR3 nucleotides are TGTGCCAGCAGTATGCAGGGGGTTCTTGGCTACACCTTC.

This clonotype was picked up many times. The CDR3 DNA follows: TGTGCCAGCAGGGCCCCCGGGACTAGCGGGACCAATGAGCAGTTCTTC. Its protein is CASRAPGTSGTNEQFF. The J gene is TRBJ2-1, the V gene TRBV6-1; 13 nucleotides align to TRBD2. There are 16 residues in the CDR3. Germline trimming cut 6 bases from V and 6 bases from J; bases unmatched to any gene: 8. Germline loops: CDR1 MNHNS, CDR2 SASEGT.

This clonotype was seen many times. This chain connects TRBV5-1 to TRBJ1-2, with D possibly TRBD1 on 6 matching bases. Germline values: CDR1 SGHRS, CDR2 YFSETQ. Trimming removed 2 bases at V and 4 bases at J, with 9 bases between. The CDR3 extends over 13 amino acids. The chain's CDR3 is CASSLEDSYGYTF. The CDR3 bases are TGCGCCAGCAGCTTAGAGGACAGCTATGGCTACACCTTC.

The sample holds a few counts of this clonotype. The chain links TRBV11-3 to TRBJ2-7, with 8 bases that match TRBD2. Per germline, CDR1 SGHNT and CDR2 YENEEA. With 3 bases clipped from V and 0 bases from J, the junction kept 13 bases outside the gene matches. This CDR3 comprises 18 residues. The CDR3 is CASSFRTCPGLVSYEQYF. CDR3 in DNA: TGTGCCAGCAGCTTTAGAACATGCCCGGGACTAGTCTCCTACGAGCAGTACTTC.

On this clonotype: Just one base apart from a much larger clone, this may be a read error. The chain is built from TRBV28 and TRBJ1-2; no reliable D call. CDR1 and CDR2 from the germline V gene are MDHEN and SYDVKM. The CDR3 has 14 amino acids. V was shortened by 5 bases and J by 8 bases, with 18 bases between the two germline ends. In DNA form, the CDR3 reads TGTGCCAGCAGTGAACTAGAGGAATCCCACGGCTACACCTTC. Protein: CASSELEESHGYTF.

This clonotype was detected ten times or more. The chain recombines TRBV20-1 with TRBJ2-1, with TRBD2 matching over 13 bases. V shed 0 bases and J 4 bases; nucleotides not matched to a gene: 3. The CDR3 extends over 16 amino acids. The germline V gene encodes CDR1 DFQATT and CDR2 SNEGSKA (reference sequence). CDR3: CSAREWTSGRYNEQFF. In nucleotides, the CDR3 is TGCAGTGCTAGAGAATGGACTAGCGGGAGATACAATGAGCAGTTCTTC.

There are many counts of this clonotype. The CDR3: CASSRISSRAFF. DNA for the CDR3: TGTGCCAGCAGCCGAATATCTTCGAGAGCTTTCTTT. The chain uses TRBV11-2 and TRBJ1-1; D is uncertain. The CDR3 is 12 amino acids. The V end was cut by 5 bases, the J end by 10 bases, with 14 bases between. The germline V gene encodes CDR1 SGHAT and CDR2 FQNNGV. The full variable domain, with the rest looked up from reference TRBV11-2 and TRBJ1-1, is EAGVAQSPRYKIIEKRQSVAFWCNPISGHATLYWYQQILGQGPKLLIQFQNNGVVDDSQLPKDRFSAERLKGVDSTLKIQPAKLEDSAVYLCASSRISSRAFFGQGTRLTVV.

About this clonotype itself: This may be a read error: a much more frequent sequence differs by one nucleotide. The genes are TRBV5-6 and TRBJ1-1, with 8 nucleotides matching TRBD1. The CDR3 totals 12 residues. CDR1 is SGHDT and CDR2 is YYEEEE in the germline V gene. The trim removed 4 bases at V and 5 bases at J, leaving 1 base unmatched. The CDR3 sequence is CASSRTGTEAFF. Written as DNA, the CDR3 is TGTGCCAGCAGCCGGACAGGGACTGAAGCTTTCTTT. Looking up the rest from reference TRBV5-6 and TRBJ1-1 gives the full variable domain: DAGVTQSPTHLIKTRGQQVTLRCSPKSGHDTVSWYQQALGQGPQFIFQYYEEEERQRGNFPDRFSGHQFPNYSSELNVNALLLGDSALYLCASSRTGTEAFFGQGTRLTVV.

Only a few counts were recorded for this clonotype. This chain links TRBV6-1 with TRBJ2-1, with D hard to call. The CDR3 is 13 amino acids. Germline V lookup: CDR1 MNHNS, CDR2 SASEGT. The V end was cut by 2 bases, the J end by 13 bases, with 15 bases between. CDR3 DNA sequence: TGTGCCAGCAGTGAACTTGGATACTCTCTACAGTTCTTC. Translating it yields CASSELGYSLQFF.

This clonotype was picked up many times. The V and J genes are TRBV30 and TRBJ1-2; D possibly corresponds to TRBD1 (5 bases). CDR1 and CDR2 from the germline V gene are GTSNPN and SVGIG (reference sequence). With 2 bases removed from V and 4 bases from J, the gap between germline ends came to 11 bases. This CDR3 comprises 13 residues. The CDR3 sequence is CAWSIQGIYGYTF. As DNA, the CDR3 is TGTGCCTGGAGTATTCAGGGTATCTATGGCTACACCTTC.

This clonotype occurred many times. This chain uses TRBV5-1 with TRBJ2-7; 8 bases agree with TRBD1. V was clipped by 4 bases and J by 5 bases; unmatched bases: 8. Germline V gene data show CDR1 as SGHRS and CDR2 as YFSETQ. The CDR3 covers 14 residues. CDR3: CASSMDRVNDEQYF. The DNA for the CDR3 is TGCGCCAGCAGCATGGACAGGGTTAACGACGAGCAGTACTTC.

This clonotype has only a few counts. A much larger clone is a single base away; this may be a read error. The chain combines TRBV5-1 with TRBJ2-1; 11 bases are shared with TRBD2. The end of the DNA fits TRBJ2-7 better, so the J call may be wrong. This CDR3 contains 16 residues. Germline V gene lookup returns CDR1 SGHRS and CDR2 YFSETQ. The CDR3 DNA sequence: TGCGCCAGCAGGTTAACTAGCGGGAGCCTCTACAATGAGCAGTACTTC. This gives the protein CASRLTSGSLYNEQYF.

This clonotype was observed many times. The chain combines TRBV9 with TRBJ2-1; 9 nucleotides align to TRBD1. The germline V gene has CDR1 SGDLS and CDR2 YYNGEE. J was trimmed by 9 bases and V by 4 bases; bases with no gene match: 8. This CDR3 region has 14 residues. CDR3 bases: TGTGCCAGCAGCTTGAGACAGGGGGTGGGTGAGCAGTTCTTC. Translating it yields CASSLRQGVGEQFF.

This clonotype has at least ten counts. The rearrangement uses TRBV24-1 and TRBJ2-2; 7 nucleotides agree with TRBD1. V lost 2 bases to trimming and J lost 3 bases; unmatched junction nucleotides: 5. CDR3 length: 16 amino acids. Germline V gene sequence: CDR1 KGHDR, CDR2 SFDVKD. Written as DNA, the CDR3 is TGTGCCACCAGTGATTCCCGGGACAGTTACACCGGGGAGCTGTTTTTT. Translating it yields CATSDSRDSYTGELFF.

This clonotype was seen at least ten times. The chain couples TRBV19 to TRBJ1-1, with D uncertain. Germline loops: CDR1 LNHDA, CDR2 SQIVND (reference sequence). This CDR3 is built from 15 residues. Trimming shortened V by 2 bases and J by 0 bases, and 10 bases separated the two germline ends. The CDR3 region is CASSIPRTLNTEAFF. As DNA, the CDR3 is TGTGCCAGTAGTATACCCCGGACCTTGAACACTGAAGCTTTCTTT.

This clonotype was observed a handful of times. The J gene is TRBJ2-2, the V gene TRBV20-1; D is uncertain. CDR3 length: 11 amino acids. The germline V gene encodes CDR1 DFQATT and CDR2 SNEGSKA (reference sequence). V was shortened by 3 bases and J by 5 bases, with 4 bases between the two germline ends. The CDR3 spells CSASSTGELFF. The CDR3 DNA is TGCAGTGCTAGTTCTACCGGGGAGCTGTTTTTT.

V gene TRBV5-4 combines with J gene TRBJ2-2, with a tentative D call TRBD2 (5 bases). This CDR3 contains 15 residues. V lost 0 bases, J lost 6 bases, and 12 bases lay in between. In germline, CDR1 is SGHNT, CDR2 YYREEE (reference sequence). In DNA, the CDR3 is TGTGCCAGCAGCTTGGCGGGGAAGGGTGCCGGGGAGCTGTTTTTT. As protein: CASSLAGKGAGELFF.

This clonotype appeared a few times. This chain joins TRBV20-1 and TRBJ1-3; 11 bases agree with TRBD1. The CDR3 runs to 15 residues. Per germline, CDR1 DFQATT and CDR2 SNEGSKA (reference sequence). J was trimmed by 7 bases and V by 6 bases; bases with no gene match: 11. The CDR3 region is CSARPGQGDLNTIYF. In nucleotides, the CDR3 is TGCAGTGCGCGACCGGGACAGGGGGACCTGAACACCATATATTTT.

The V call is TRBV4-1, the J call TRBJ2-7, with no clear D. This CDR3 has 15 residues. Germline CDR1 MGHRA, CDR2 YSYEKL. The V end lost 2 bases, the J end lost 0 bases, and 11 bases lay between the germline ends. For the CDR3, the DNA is TGCGCCAGCAGCCAATTTGACCGGTCCTCCTACGAGCAGTACTTC. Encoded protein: CASSQFDRSSYEQYF.

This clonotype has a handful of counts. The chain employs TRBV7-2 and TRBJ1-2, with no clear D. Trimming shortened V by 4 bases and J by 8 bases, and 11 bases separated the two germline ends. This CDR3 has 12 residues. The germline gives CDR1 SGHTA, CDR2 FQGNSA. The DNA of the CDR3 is TGTGCCAGCAGCTCCGACTCCGTCGGCTACACCTTC. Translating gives CASSSDSVGYTF.

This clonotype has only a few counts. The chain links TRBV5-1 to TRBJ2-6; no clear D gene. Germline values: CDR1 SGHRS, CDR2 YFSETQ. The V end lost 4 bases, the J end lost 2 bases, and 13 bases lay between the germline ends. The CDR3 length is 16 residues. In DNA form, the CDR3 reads TGCGCCAGCAGCGCGACCCTAGGTACTGGGGCCAACGTCCTGACTTTC. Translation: CASSATLGTGANVLTF.

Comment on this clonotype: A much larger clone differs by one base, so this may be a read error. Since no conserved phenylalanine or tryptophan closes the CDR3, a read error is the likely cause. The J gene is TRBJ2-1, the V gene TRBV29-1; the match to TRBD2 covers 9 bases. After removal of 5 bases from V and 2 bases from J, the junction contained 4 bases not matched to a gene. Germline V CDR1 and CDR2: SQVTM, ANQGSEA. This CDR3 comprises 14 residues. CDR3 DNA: TGCAGCGTTAAAGTAGCGGGGGCCTACAATGAGCAGTTCCTC. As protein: CSVKVAGAYNEQFL.

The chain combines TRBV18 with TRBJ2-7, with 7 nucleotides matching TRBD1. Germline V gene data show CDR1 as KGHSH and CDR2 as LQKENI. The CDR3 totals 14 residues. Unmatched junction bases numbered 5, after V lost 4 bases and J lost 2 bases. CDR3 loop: CASSHGTETYEQYF. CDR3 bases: TGTGCCAGCTCACACGGGACAGAGACCTACGAGCAGTACTTC.

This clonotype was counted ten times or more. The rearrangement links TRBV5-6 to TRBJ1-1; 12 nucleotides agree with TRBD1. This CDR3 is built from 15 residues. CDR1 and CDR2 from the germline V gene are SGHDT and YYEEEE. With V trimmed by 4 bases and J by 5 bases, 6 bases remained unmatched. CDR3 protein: CASSKPGQGATEAFF. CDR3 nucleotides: TGTGCCAGCAGCAAACCGGGACAGGGGGCAACTGAAGCTTTCTTT. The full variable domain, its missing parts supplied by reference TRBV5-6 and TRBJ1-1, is DAGVTQSPTHLIKTRGQQVTLRCSPKSGHDTVSWYQQALGQGPQFIFQYYEEEERQRGNFPDRFSGHQFPNYSSELNVNALLLGDSALYLCASSKPGQGATEAFFGQGTRLTVV.